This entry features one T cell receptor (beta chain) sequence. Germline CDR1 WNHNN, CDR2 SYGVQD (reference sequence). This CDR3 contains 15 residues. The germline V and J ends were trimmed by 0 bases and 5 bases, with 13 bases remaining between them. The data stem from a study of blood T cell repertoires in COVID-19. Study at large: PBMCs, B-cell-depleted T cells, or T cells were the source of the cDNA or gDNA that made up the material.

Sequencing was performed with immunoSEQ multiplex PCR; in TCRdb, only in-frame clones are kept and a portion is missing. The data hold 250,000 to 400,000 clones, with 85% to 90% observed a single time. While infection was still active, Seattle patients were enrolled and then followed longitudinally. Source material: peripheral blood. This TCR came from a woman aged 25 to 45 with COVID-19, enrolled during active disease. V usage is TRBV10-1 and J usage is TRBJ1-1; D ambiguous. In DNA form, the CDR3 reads TGCGCCAGCAGTGAGTCGAAGGATCCGGGTACTGAAGCTTTCTTT. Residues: CASSESKDPGTEAFF.